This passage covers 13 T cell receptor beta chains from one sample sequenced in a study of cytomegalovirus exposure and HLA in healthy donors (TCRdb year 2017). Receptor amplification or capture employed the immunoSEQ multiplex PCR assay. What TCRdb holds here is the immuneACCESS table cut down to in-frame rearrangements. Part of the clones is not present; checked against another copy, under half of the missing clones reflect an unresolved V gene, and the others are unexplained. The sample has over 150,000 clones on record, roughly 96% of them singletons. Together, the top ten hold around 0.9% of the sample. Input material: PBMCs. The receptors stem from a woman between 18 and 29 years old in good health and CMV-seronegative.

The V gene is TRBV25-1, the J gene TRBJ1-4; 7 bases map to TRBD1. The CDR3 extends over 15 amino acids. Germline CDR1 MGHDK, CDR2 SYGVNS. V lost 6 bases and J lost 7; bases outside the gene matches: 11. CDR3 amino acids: CASRGLGQGGEKLFF. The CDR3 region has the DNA TGTGCCAGCAGGGGCCTTGGGCAGGGGGGTGAAAAACTGTTTTTT. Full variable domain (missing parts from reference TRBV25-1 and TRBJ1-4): EADIYQTPRYLVIGTGKKITLECSQTMGHDKMYWYQQDPGMELHLIHYSYGVNSTEKGDLSSESTVSRIRTEHFPLTLESARPSHTSQYLCASRGLGQGGEKLFFGSGTQLSVL.

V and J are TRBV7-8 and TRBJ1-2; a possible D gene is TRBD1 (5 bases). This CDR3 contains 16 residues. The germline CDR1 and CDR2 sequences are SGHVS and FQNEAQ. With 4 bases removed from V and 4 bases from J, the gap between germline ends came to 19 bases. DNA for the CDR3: TGTGCCAGCAGCTCTGGCACGTTGCGGGGCGGCTATGGCTACACCTTC. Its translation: CASSSGTLRGGYGYTF.

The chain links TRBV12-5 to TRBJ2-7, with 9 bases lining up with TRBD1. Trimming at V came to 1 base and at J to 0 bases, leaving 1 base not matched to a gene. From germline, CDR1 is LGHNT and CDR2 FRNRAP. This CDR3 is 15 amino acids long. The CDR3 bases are TGTGCTAGTGGTTTGGGGACAGGGGCCTCCTACGAGCAGTACTTC. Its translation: CASGLGTGASYEQYF.

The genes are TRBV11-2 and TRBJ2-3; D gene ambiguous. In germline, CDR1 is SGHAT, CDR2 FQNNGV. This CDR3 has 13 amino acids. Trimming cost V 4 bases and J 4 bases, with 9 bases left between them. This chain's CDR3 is CASSSRHADTQYF. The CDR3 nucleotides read TGTGCCAGCAGCTCCAGGCATGCAGATACGCAGTATTTT.

CDR3 in amino acids: CASSAHGTSGEETQYF. The CDR3 nucleotides are TGTGCCAGCAGCGCTCACGGGACTAGCGGGGAAGAGACCCAGTACTTC. The chain has TRBV9 and TRBJ2-5, with 13 positions matching TRBD2. The CDR3 contains 16 residues. Germline CDR1 and CDR2: SGDLS and YYNGEE. Germline trimming cut 3 bases from V and 3 bases from J; bases unmatched to any gene: 5.

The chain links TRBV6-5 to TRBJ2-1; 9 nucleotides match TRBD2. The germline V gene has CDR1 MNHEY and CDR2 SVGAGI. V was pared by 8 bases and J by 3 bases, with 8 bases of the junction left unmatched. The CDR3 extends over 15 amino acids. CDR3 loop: CASGLAGANYNEQFF. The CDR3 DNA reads TGTGCCAGCGGCTTAGCGGGGGCCAACTACAATGAGCAGTTCTTC.

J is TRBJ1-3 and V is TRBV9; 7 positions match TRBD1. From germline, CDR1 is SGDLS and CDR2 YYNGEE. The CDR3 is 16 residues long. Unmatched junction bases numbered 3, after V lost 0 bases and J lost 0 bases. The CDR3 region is CASSVVGTASGNTIYF. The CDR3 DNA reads TGTGCCAGCAGCGTAGTGGGGACAGCCTCTGGAAACACCATATATTTT. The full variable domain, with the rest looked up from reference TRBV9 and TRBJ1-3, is DSGVTQTPKHLITATGQRVTLRCSPRSGDLSVYWYQQSLDQGLQFLIQYYNGEERAKGNILERFSAQQFPDLHSELNLSSLELGDSALYFCASSVVGTASGNTIYFGEGSWLTVV.

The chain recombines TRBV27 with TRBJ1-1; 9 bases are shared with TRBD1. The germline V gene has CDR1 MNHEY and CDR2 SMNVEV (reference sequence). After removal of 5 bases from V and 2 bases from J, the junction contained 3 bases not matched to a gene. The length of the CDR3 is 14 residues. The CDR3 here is CASSLQGANTEAFF. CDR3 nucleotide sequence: TGTGCCAGCAGTCTACAGGGGGCTAACACTGAAGCTTTCTTT.

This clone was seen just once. The DNA for the CDR3 is TGTGCCAGCAGTCGCACAGGGGGCGCAGATACGCAGTATTTT. Protein: CASSRTGGADTQYF. The rearrangement uses TRBV6-5 and TRBJ2-3; 9 bases fit TRBD1. This CDR3 is built from 14 residues. CDR1 MNHEY and CDR2 SVGAGI come from the germline V gene. The V and J ends lost 5 bases and 4 bases, in that order; junction bases with no gene match: 4.

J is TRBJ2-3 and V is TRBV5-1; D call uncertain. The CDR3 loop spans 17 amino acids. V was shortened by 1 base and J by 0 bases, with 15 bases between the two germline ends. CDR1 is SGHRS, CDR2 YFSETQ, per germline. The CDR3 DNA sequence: TGCGCCAGCAGCTTGTCATCCGCTGCGCTTAGCACAGATACGCAGTATTTT. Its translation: CASSLSSAALSTDTQYF.

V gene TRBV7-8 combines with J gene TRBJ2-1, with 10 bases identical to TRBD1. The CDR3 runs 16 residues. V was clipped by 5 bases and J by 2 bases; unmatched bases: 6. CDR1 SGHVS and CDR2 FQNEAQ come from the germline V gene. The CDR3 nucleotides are TGTGCCAGCAGCGCCCGGACAGGGGGTCCCTACAATGAGCAGTTCTTC. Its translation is CASSARTGGPYNEQFF. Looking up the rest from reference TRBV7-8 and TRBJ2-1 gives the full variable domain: GAGVSQSPRYKVAKRGQDVALRCDPISGHVSLFWYQQALGQGPEFLTYFQNEAQLDKSGLPSDRFFAERPEGSVSTLKIQRTQQEDSAVYLCASSARTGGPYNEQFFGPGTRLTVL.

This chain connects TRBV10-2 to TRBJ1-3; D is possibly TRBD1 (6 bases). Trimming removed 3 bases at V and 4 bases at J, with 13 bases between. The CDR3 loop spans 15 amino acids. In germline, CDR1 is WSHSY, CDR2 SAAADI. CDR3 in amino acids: CASSDPPGQGNTIYF. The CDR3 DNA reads TGCGCCAGCAGTGACCCCCCCGGACAGGGAAACACCATATATTTT.

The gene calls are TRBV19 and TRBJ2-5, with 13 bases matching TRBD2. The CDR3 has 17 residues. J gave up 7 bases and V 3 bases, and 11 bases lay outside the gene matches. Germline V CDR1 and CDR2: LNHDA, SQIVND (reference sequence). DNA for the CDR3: TGTGCCAGTAGTATGGATGGGTGGACTAGCGGGGGCGGGACCCAGTACTTC. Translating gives CASSMDGWTSGGGTQYF.